The 29 T cell receptor beta chains presented below share a single source sample, sequenced in a study of blood T cell repertoires in COVID-19. Only in-frame clones appear in the TCRdb table, and some are missing; sequencing was by immunoSEQ multiplex PCR. The sample yields roughly 60,000 clones, about 85% seen once. The sample was peripheral blood. These TCRs come from a woman of 80 years or more with acute or convalescent COVID-19.

The V gene is TRBV6-2 or TRBV6-3, the J gene TRBJ1-5, with 9 bases matching TRBD1. V shed 2 bases and J 0 bases; nucleotides not matched to a gene: 11. CDR3 length: 19 amino acids. Germline lookup yields CDR1 MNHEY and CDR2 SVGEGT. The CDR3 is CASSYPGQGFVISNQPQHF. CDR3 nucleotides: TGTGCCAGCAGTTACCCGGGACAGGGTTTTGTAATTAGCAATCAGCCCCAGCATTTT.

CDR3 in amino acids: CASSWTLGANVLTF. CDR3 coding DNA: TGTGCCAGCAGCTGGACACTTGGGGCCAACGTCCTGACTTTC. The chain employs TRBV9 and TRBJ2-6; perhaps TRBD1 as D (5 bases). Deletions cut 4 bases from V and 3 bases from J, with 8 bases between. CDR3 size: 14 residues. Germline CDR1 reads SGDLS; CDR2 reads YYNGEE.

V and J are TRBV7-2 and TRBJ1-5; 10 bases match TRBD1. In germline, CDR1 is SGHTA, CDR2 FQGNSA. The CDR3 is 15 residues long. Trimming at V came to 4 bases and at J to 6 bases, leaving 6 bases not matched to a gene. CDR3 sequence: CASSSGTGEFQPQHF. In DNA form, the CDR3 reads TGTGCCAGCAGCTCCGGGACAGGGGAATTTCAGCCCCAGCATTTT.

This sequence joins TRBV28 and TRBJ1-2; D is unresolved. Germline V lookup: CDR1 MDHEN, CDR2 SYDVKM. CDR3 length equals 11 residues. Trimming left V 4 bases short and J 3 bases short, with 3 bases between. In nucleotides, the CDR3 is TGTGCCAGCAGTTCCGACTATGGCTACACCTTC. It specifies CASSSDYGYTF.

The rearrangement uses TRBV5-1 and TRBJ1-5; tentatively, D is TRBD1 (5 bases). V lost 0 bases and J 1 base, leaving 11 bases between the germline ends. This CDR3 comprises 16 residues. Germline V lookup: CDR1 SGHRS, CDR2 YFSETQ. For the CDR3, the DNA is TGCGCCAGCAGCTTGGTGCCGGGGGGAAGCAATCAGCCCCAGCATTTT. Protein sequence: CASSLVPGGSNQPQHF.

This clone was seen only a few times. The chain uses TRBV30 and TRBJ1-3, with 7 bases matching TRBD1. V shed 4 bases, J shed 0 bases, and the junction held 9 bases outside the gene matches. This CDR3 has 16 amino acids. Germline CDR1 is GTSNPN and CDR2 is SVGIG (reference sequence). The CDR3 DNA is TGTGCCTGGACTAAACAGGGGACCGGCTCTGGAAACACCATATATTTT. This encodes CAWTKQGTGSGNTIYF.

The chain has TRBV13 and TRBJ2-1; D uncertain. Germline V gene sequence: CDR1 PRHDT, CDR2 FYEKMQ (reference sequence). The CDR3 covers 16 residues. V lost 2 bases, J lost 0 bases, and 11 bases lay in between. The CDR3 region is CASSLPLPFSYNEQFF. For the CDR3, the DNA is TGTGCCAGCAGCTTACCCCTCCCGTTCTCCTACAATGAGCAGTTCTTC.

The rearrangement uses TRBV7-2 and TRBJ1-3; 8 bases fit TRBD1. J gave up 2 bases and V 5 bases, and 5 bases lay outside the gene matches. The CDR3 runs to 15 residues. Germline V gene sequence: CDR1 SGHTA, CDR2 FQGNSA. The CDR3 region has the DNA TGTGCCAGCAGCCGGGACAGGATTACTGGAAACACCATATATTTT. Encoded protein: CASSRDRITGNTIYF.

This clone was seen only a few times. The chain couples TRBV7-3 to TRBJ2-3; D is possibly TRBD2 (7 bases). V was cut by 8 bases and J by 1 base, with 13 bases left in between. Germline CDR1 SGHTA, CDR2 FQGTGA. This CDR3 region has 14 residues. The CDR3: CASQKGGGTDTQYF. DNA for the CDR3: TGTGCCAGCCAGAAGGGGGGGGGCACAGATACGCAGTATTTT.

V usage is TRBV21-1 and J usage is TRBJ2-1; the table names TRBD2, a call not compared with the DNA. TRBV21-1 is a listed pseudogene. The CDR3 consists of 16 residues. The CDR3 reads CASSKWRAGGSNEQFF. The CDR3 nucleotides read TGTGCCAGCAGCAAATGGCGAGCGGGGGGGAGCAATGAGCAGTTCTTC.

For this clone: Other nucleotide sequences in the sample specify the same CDR3. The chain has TRBV6-2 or TRBV6-3 and TRBJ1-1; unclear D gene. This CDR3 contains 12 residues. From germline, CDR1 is MNHEY and CDR2 SVGEGT. Trimming took off 3 bases at V and 7 bases at J, with 9 bases between the two ends. The CDR3 is CASSYGAGEAFF. Written as DNA, the CDR3 is TGTGCCAGCAGTTATGGCGCAGGTGAAGCTTTCTTT.

This clone was detected a few times. CDR3 DNA: TGCGCCAGCAGCTTGGAACAGGTCACTGAAGCTTTCTTT. This translates into CASSLEQVTEAFF. This chain links TRBV5-1 with TRBJ1-1, with TRBD1 as a possible D gene (5 bases). This CDR3 spans 13 amino acids. Germline V gives CDR1 SGHRS, CDR2 YFSETQ. Trimming shortened V by 0 bases and J by 4 bases, and 7 bases separated the two germline ends.

The V call is TRBV5-4, the J call TRBJ1-2; 7 nucleotides match TRBD1. J was trimmed by 4 bases and V by 0 bases; bases with no gene match: 6. The germline V gene encodes CDR1 SGHNT and CDR2 YYREEE (reference sequence). The CDR3 length is 15 residues. The CDR3 loop is CASSLGQGVGYGYTF. CDR3 sequence (DNA): TGTGCCAGCAGCTTGGGACAGGGAGTTGGCTATGGCTACACCTTC.

The rearrangement uses TRBV28 and TRBJ2-7; TRBD1 matches 7 bases. This CDR3 region has 13 residues. Trimming cost V 3 bases and J 3 bases; bases outside gene matches: 2. CDR1 is MDHEN and CDR2 is SYDVKM in the germline V gene. CDR3 sequence reads: CASSFTGVYEQYF. The CDR3 DNA sequence: TGTGCCAGCAGTTTTACAGGGGTCTACGAGCAGTACTTC.

This chain connects TRBV19 to TRBJ2-2, with TRBD1 identical over 8 bases. This CDR3 contains 14 residues. The V and J ends lost 10 bases and 8 bases, in that order; junction bases with no gene match: 12. CDR1 and CDR2 (germline): LNHDA, SQIVND (reference sequence). The CDR3 here is CATTPYRGRGELFF. In DNA, the CDR3 is TGTGCCACCACACCCTACAGGGGGAGGGGGGAGCTGTTTTTT.

The gene calls are TRBV30 and TRBJ2-7, with D perhaps matching TRBD2 (6 bases). Trimming shortened V by 8 bases and J by 4 bases, and 18 bases separated the two germline ends. This CDR3 contains 13 residues. Looked up from germline, CDR1 is GTSNPN and CDR2 is SVGIG (reference sequence). The CDR3 spells CAGRDSKIYEQYF. CDR3 DNA: TGTGCCGGCCGGGACTCAAAGATTTACGAGCAGTACTTC.

This clone is a singleton in its sample. This chain joins TRBV6-1 and TRBJ1-6, with 7 bases aligning to TRBD1. Germline V gives CDR1 MNHNS, CDR2 SASEGT. CDR3 length equals 15 residues. Trimming removed 1 base from V and 10 bases from J; junction bases left unmatched: 7. This chain's CDR3 is CASSEVGGAGSPLHF. The DNA of the CDR3 is TGTGCCAGCAGTGAAGTAGGGGGCGCAGGCTCACCCCTCCACTTT.

The chain links TRBV14 to TRBJ2-5; the D gene is possibly TRBD2 (6 bases). Trimming pared 4 bases from V and 6 bases from J, leaving 15 bases between. The CDR3 is 14 residues long. The germline CDR1 and CDR2 sequences are SGHDN and FVKESK. Here the CDR3 DNA reads TGTGCCAGCAGCCCCTGGGAGGCCCCGAAGACCCAGTACTTC. Translated: CASSPWEAPKTQYF.

The rearrangement links TRBV29-1 to TRBJ1-2, with 10 bases identical to TRBD1. CDR3 length: 15 residues. Per the germline V gene, CDR1 is SQVTM and CDR2 is ANQGSEA. Losses at the gene ends were 5 bases for V and 1 base for J; bases not matched to a gene: 7. The CDR3 sequence is CSVRGQGVFNYGYTF. DNA of the CDR3: TGCAGCGTTCGAGGACAGGGGGTATTTAACTATGGCTACACCTTC.

The rearrangement links TRBV12-2 to TRBJ1-5; the table's D call of TRBD1 was not tested on the DNA. TRBV12-2 is designated a pseudogene. The CDR3 has 15 residues. CDR3 nucleotide sequence: TGTGCAAGTCGCTTATGGGGCCCAGGGAAACAGCCCCAGCATTTT. Its protein product is CASRLWGPGKQPQHF.

V usage is TRBV5-1 and J usage is TRBJ2-5; 8 bases are a match to TRBD1. J gave up 7 bases and V 4 bases, and 15 bases lay outside the gene matches. The CDR3 is 16 residues long. Germline V gene sequence: CDR1 SGHRS, CDR2 YFSETQ. The CDR3 sequence: CASSHTGQGERATQYF. As DNA, the CDR3 is TGCGCCAGCAGCCATACCGGACAGGGCGAAAGGGCGACCCAGTACTTC.

V and J are TRBV7-8 and TRBJ2-3; 7 bases map to TRBD2. Losses at the gene ends were 1 base for V and 1 base for J; bases not matched to a gene: 2. The CDR3 has 15 residues. Germline V gene lookup returns CDR1 SGHVS and CDR2 FQNEAQ. The CDR3 coding sequence is TGTGCCAGCAGCTTAGTTCTAGCGGGCACAGATACGCAGTATTTT. Its translation is CASSLVLAGTDTQYF.

The gene calls are TRBV6-6 and TRBJ2-1; TRBD2 aligns across 14 bases. The germline gives CDR1 MNHNY, CDR2 SVGAGI (reference sequence). This CDR3 spans 16 amino acids. V shed 6 bases and J 1 base; nucleotides not matched to a gene: 2. CDR3 loop: CASRGLAGDSYNEQFF. Written as DNA, the CDR3 is TGTGCCAGCAGGGGACTAGCGGGGGATTCCTACAATGAGCAGTTCTTC.

In this sample, this clone turned up once. This chain connects TRBV7-2 to TRBJ1-2; 9 bases map to TRBD1. CDR1 SGHTA and CDR2 FQGNSA come from the germline V gene. After removal of 1 base from V and 5 bases from J, the junction contained 2 bases not matched to a gene. The CDR3 covers 14 residues. The CDR3, as DNA: TGTGCCAGCAGCTTAGAGGGGACAGGGTATGGCTACACCTTC. This translates into CASSLEGTGYGYTF. The whole variable domain, filled in from reference TRBV7-2 and TRBJ1-2, reads GAGVSQSPSNKVTEKGKDVELRCDPISGHTALYWYRQSLGQGLEFLIYFQGNSAPDKSGLPSDRFSAERTGGSVSTLTIQRTQQEDSAVYLCASSLEGTGYGYTFGSGTRLTVV.

The chain uses TRBV2 and TRBJ2-2, with D possibly being TRBD2 (7 bases). The length of the CDR3 is 15 residues. Germline V gene lookup returns CDR1 SNHLY and CDR2 FYNNEI. V dropped 10 bases and J dropped 4 bases, with 19 bases sitting between them. The CDR3, as DNA: TGTGCCATTCAAGGGGGGGGAGAAGGCACCGGGGAGCTGTTTTTT. It yields the protein CAIQGGGEGTGELFF.

The sample holds a few counts of this clone. The chain combines TRBV6-2 or TRBV6-3 with TRBJ1-1, with 9 nucleotides matching TRBD1. Germline V gene sequence: CDR1 MNHEY, CDR2 SVGEGT. V trimming: 5 bases; J trimming: 0 bases; junction bases outside the gene matches: 13. CDR3 size: 18 residues. Here the CDR3 DNA reads TGTGCCAGCAGTACATGGACAGGGGCGATGGCGATGAACACTGAAGCTTTCTTT. It codes for CASSTWTGAMAMNTEAFF.

This sequence joins TRBV4-3 and TRBJ2-3; D is undetermined. Trimming shortened V by 0 bases and J by 4 bases, and 8 bases separated the two germline ends. The CDR3 length is 14 residues. Per germline, CDR1 LGHNA and CDR2 YSLEER. In DNA, the CDR3 is TGCGCCAGCAGCCAAGATGGAGCGCCAGATACGCAGTATTTT. Translation gives CASSQDGAPDTQYF.

This clone was seen a handful of times. The rearrangement uses TRBV5-1 and TRBJ2-7; a weak D match, TRBD2 (8 bases). In germline, CDR1 is SGHRS, CDR2 YFSETQ. V lost 5 bases to trimming and J lost 3 bases, with 18 bases between them. The CDR3 has 15 residues. CDR3: CASSPEGAGGYEQYF. The CDR3 DNA reads TGCGCCAGCAGTCCGGAGGGGGCGGGAGGCTACGAGCAGTACTTC.

V is TRBV6-5 and J is TRBJ1-1; possible D gene TRBD1, 5 bases. Trimming removed 7 bases at V and 6 bases at J, with 21 bases between. This CDR3 is 15 amino acids long. Germline CDR1 is MNHEY and CDR2 is SVGAGI. The CDR3 here is CASTGGSAGGPEAFF. Here the CDR3 DNA reads TGTGCCAGCACGGGGGGAAGTGCCGGGGGTCCTGAAGCTTTCTTT.